Presented here are 6 T cell receptor beta chains from one specimen sequenced in a study of blood T cell repertoires in COVID-19. The table came from immunoSEQ multiplex PCR; TCRdb's copy has only in-frame clones and leaves some out. Among about 200,000 clones, around 81% were seen once, and the ten largest hold over 7%. What was sequenced was peripheral blood. Receptors were obtained from a woman aged 70-85 years with acute or convalescent COVID-19.

The gene calls are TRBV7-8 and TRBJ2-1, with TRBD2 identical over 7 bases. Unmatched junction bases numbered 8, after V lost 1 base and J lost 5 bases. The germline V gene has CDR1 SGHVS and CDR2 FQNEAQ. The length of the CDR3 is 16 residues. The CDR3 loop is CASSLVAGLVDNEQFF. In DNA form, the CDR3 reads TGTGCCAGCAGCTTAGTAGCTGGACTAGTAGACAATGAGCAGTTCTTC.

The V and J genes are TRBV21-1 and TRBJ2-4; the table calls TRBD2, which could not be checked here. TRBV21-1 is listed as a pseudogene. This CDR3 spans 15 amino acids. The CDR3 loop is CASSKEHGFKNIQYF. The CDR3, as DNA: TGTGCCAGCAGCAAAGAACACGGGTTCAAAAACATTCAGTACTTC.

The chain employs TRBV5-5 and TRBJ1-1; the D is unclear. CDR1 is SGHKS and CDR2 is YYEKEE in the germline V gene (reference sequence). This CDR3 spans 13 amino acids. Deletions cut 0 bases from V and 1 base from J, with 4 bases between. The CDR3 nucleotides read TGTGCCAGCAGCTTGGTGAGGAACACTGAAGCTTTCTTT. As protein: CASSLVRNTEAFF.

The rearrangement uses TRBV7-9 and TRBJ2-5; tentative D call: TRBD1 (6 bases). The V gene lost 6 bases and the J gene lost 5 bases, with 16 bases spanning the gap. The germline V gene has CDR1 SEHNR and CDR2 FQNEAQ (reference sequence). The CDR3 covers 14 residues. As DNA, the CDR3 is TGTGCCAGCAGACCCACAGGGACGGGCGAGACCCAGTACTTC. This sequence encodes CASRPTGTGETQYF.

The V and J genes are TRBV10-1 and TRBJ2-1; a possible D gene is TRBD1 (6 bases). Trimming cost V 5 bases and J 3 bases, with 20 bases left between them. CDR1 and CDR2 (germline): WNHNN, SYGVQD (reference sequence). The CDR3 spans 17 residues. The CDR3 spells CASSPDPGHIYYNEQFF. The CDR3 bases are TGCGCCAGCAGTCCCGATCCGGGACACATCTACTACAATGAGCAGTTCTTC.

This clone was found once. The sample carries other DNA sequences with the same CDR3. The chain combines TRBV15 with TRBJ2-5; weak D call: TRBD2 (5 bases). This CDR3 is 14 amino acids long. Germline CDR1 and CDR2: LNHNV and YYDKDF (reference sequence). V lost 1 base and J lost 4, with 10 bases in between. CDR3 in amino acids: CATSRVGGGETQYF. The CDR3 DNA follows: TGTGCCACCAGCAGAGTTGGAGGAGGAGAGACCCAGTACTTC.